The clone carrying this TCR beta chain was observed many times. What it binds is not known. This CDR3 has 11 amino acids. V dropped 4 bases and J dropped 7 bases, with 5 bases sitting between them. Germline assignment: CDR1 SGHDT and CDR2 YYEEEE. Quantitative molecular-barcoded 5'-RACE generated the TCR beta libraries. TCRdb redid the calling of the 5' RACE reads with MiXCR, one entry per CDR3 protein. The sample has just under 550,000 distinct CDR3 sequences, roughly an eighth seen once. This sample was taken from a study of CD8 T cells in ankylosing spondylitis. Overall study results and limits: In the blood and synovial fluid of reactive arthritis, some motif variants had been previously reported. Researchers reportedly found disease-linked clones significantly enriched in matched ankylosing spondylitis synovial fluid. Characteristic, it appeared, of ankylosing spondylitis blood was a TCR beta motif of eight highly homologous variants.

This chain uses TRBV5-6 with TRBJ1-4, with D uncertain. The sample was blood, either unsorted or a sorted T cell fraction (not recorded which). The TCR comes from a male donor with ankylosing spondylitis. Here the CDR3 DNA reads TGTGCCAGCAGCCGGACTGAAAAACTGTTTTTT. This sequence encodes CASSRTEKLFF.